One sample yielded the 25 T cell receptor beta chains listed below, sequenced in a study of blood T cell repertoires in COVID-19. Using immunoSEQ multiplex PCR, the repertoire was profiled, and TCRdb retains in-frame clones only, with some absent. The sample lists roughly 97,000 clones, approximately 83% occurring once. The sample comprised peripheral blood. The receptors derive from a woman aged 80 or over with active or convalescent COVID-19.

The table lists this clone with a few counts. The chain has TRBV5-4 and TRBJ2-7; TRBD1 agrees at 10 bases. Germline values: CDR1 SGHNT, CDR2 YYREEE (reference sequence). The V and J ends lost 5 bases and 6 bases, in that order; junction bases with no gene match: 8. The CDR3 is 14 amino acids. CDR3 DNA sequence: TGTGCCAGCAGGGTGGGACAGGGGCTCGGCGAGCAGTACTTC. It yields the protein CASRVGQGLGEQYF.

This chain links TRBV6-2 or TRBV6-3 with TRBJ1-2; TRBD1 agrees at 9 bases. The CDR3 covers 13 residues. The trim removed 4 bases at V and 5 bases at J, leaving 2 bases unmatched. Germline CDR1 reads MNHEY; CDR2 reads SVGEGT. The CDR3 reads CASSFGQGYGYTF. The DNA for the CDR3 is TGTGCCAGCAGTTTCGGACAGGGGTATGGCTACACCTTC.

The sample holds one count of this clone. The gene calls are TRBV5-1 and TRBJ2-1; no clear D gene. The germline gives CDR1 SGHRS, CDR2 YFSETQ. CDR3 length equals 13 residues. Trimming took off 0 bases at V and 9 bases at J, with 10 bases between the two ends. The CDR3 region has the DNA TGCGCCAGCAGCTTGGGTCCCCCAGGTGAGCAGTTCTTC. Protein sequence: CASSLGPPGEQFF.

V gene TRBV10-3 combines with J gene TRBJ1-6; possible D gene TRBD1, 6 bases. Germline V gene lookup returns CDR1 ENHRY and CDR2 SYGVKD. CDR3 length equals 17 residues. Between the trimmed V and J ends, which lost 6 bases and 7 bases, there was a span of 22 bases. This chain's CDR3 is CAISDLNPGTINSPLHF. CDR3 nucleotide sequence: TGTGCCATCAGCGATCTCAACCCCGGGACAATAAATTCACCCCTCCACTTT.

V gene TRBV13 combines with J gene TRBJ2-2; 7 bases are shared with TRBD2. After removal of 5 bases from V and 1 base from J, the junction contained 10 bases not matched to a gene. CDR3 size: 17 residues. Germline V CDR1 and CDR2: PRHDT, FYEKMQ (reference sequence). This CDR3 is CASSPNRLARNTGELFF. The CDR3 nucleotides read TGTGCCAGCAGCCCCAACCGACTAGCCCGGAACACCGGGGAGCTGTTTTTT.

A single count supports this clone. This chain connects TRBV29-1 to TRBJ2-1; 11 bases agree with TRBD2. This CDR3 is built from 15 residues. Unmatched junction bases numbered 9, after V lost 4 bases and J lost 7 bases. Germline V gives CDR1 SQVTM, CDR2 ANQGSEA. The CDR3 here is CSVAQTSGRINEQFF. CDR3 DNA sequence: TGCAGCGTTGCCCAAACTAGCGGGAGAATTAATGAGCAGTTCTTC.

J is TRBJ1-1 and V is TRBV19; D unclear. V lost 7 bases and J lost 1, with 13 bases in between. Germline CDR1 is LNHDA and CDR2 is SQIVND (reference sequence). This CDR3 has 14 residues. The chain's CDR3 is CASTLREGNTEAFF. The CDR3 nucleotides are TGTGCCAGTACCCTAAGGGAGGGGAACACTGAAGCTTTCTTT.

The sample holds a few counts of this clone. This rearrangement joins TRBV7-9 to TRBJ2-1, with D perhaps matching TRBD1 (6 bases). This CDR3 is built from 18 residues. Trimming took off 5 bases at V and 5 bases at J, with 25 bases between the two ends. Germline CDR1 SEHNR, CDR2 FQNEAQ (reference sequence). The CDR3 protein is CASSPAPGTNERHNEQFF. Here the CDR3 DNA reads TGTGCCAGCAGCCCCGCCCCAGGGACAAACGAACGCCACAATGAGCAGTTCTTC.

This rearrangement joins TRBV19 to TRBJ1-6; 9 nucleotides agree with TRBD1. The CDR3 contains 14 residues. V dropped 7 bases and J dropped 9; count of bases not matched to a gene: 7. CDR1 is LNHDA and CDR2 is SQIVND in the germline V gene (reference sequence). CDR3 amino acids: CASTSTGGVSPLHF. In DNA form, the CDR3 reads TGTGCCAGTACCTCGACAGGGGGGGTTTCACCCCTCCACTTT.

This clone has just a few counts. The chain has TRBV10-3 and TRBJ2-7; 9 positions agree with TRBD1. Unmatched junction bases numbered 5, after V lost 4 bases and J lost 4 bases. This CDR3 is built from 14 residues. Germline CDR1 and CDR2: ENHRY and SYGVKD. The chain's CDR3 is CAISVGQGNYEQYF. The CDR3 DNA follows: TGTGCCATCAGTGTAGGACAGGGGAATTACGAGCAGTACTTC.

In the case of this clone: The same CDR3 is also encoded by other DNA sequences in this sample. This sequence joins TRBV7-8 and TRBJ1-5, with TRBD1 matching 7 bases. J lost 7 bases, V lost 4 bases, and 4 bases had no gene match. This CDR3 comprises 13 residues. Germline values: CDR1 SGHVS, CDR2 FQNEAQ. The CDR3 region has the DNA TGTGCCAGCAGCTACGACAGGGCCCAGCCCCAGCATTTT. Its protein is CASSYDRAQPQHF.

The chain joins TRBV18 to TRBJ1-1; D is ambiguous. V shed 3 bases and J shed 4 bases, with 15 bases lying between them. The CDR3 has 15 residues. Germline loops: CDR1 KGHSH, CDR2 LQKENI. The CDR3 nucleotides read TGTGCCAGCTCACCCGGGGAACGGGAGGGCACTGAAGCTTTCTTT. Protein sequence: CASSPGEREGTEAFF.

Only one count was recorded for this clone. V is TRBV4-2 and J is TRBJ2-7; D possibly corresponds to TRBD2 (6 bases). Germline assignment: CDR1 LGHNA and CDR2 YNFKEQ. The CDR3 sequence is 16 residues long. The V gene lost 1 base and the J gene lost 1 base, with 14 bases spanning the gap. The CDR3 bases are TGTGCCAGCAGCCAAGTCGGACTGGCGGGATCCTACGAGCAGTACTTC. Protein sequence: CASSQVGLAGSYEQYF.

This clone was observed a single time. The chain employs TRBV27 and TRBJ1-2; D possibly corresponds to TRBD1 (5 bases). This CDR3 is 12 amino acids long. Germline lookup yields CDR1 MNHEY and CDR2 SMNVEV (reference sequence). The V gene lost 7 bases and the J gene lost 7 bases, with 13 bases spanning the gap. CDR3: CASKNKGSGYTF. The CDR3 DNA sequence: TGTGCCAGCAAAAATAAGGGGTCTGGCTACACCTTC.

This clone was seen more than once but under ten times. J is TRBJ1-1 and V is TRBV4-3, with D unclear. The CDR3 runs 17 residues. Germline CDR1 reads LGHNA; CDR2 reads YSLEER. The V gene lost 3 bases and the J gene lost 4 bases, with 21 bases spanning the gap. CDR3 region: CASSHAGEQVEGTEAFF. In nucleotides, the CDR3 is TGCGCCAGCAGCCACGCGGGAGAGCAGGTAGAGGGCACTGAAGCTTTCTTT.

Turning to this clone: Germline is not matched at one junction end, which may reflect a read error. The chain recombines TRBV7-7 with TRBJ2-2, with 9 bases matching TRBD1. CDR3 length equals 17 residues. Looked up from germline, CDR1 is SSHAT and CDR2 is FNYEAQ (reference sequence). The CDR3 is CASSPSEDRGSTGELFF. In DNA, the CDR3 is TGTGCTAGCAGCCCCTCCGAGGACAGGGGTTCCACCGGGGAGCTGTTTTTT.

This clone was recorded only once. The chain has TRBV30 and TRBJ1-1, with unresolved D. CDR1 GTSNPN and CDR2 SVGIG come from the germline V gene (reference sequence). Deletions cut 2 bases from V and 11 bases from J, with 12 bases between. This CDR3 region has 11 residues. The CDR3 loop reads CAWSPIREAFF. CDR3 DNA: TGTGCCTGGAGTCCGATTCGCGAGGCTTTCTTT.

V usage is TRBV28 and J usage is TRBJ1-6; D is unresolved. CDR3 size: 12 residues. The V gene lost 3 bases and the J gene lost 10 bases, with 7 bases spanning the gap. Germline V gene sequence: CDR1 MDHEN, CDR2 SYDVKM. CDR3 protein: CASSFMASPLHF. CDR3 sequence (DNA): TGTGCCAGCAGTTTCATGGCATCACCCCTCCACTTT.

The V and J genes are TRBV24-1 and TRBJ1-2, with 8 bases identical to TRBD1. CDR3 length: 15 residues. Unmatched junction bases numbered 7, after V lost 2 bases and J lost 6 bases. Germline assignment: CDR1 KGHDR and CDR2 SFDVKD. The CDR3 region has the DNA TGTGCCACCAGTGATTCCGTCAGGGGGCGCGATGGCTACACCTTC. This encodes CATSDSVRGRDGYTF.

The chain has TRBV19 and TRBJ1-5; D is unresolved. Germline loops: CDR1 LNHDA, CDR2 SQIVND (reference sequence). Deletions cut 7 bases from V and 2 bases from J, with 6 bases between. This CDR3 contains 12 residues. CDR3 in DNA: TGTGCCAGTAACCGGGGCAATCAGCCCCAGCATTTT. This translates into CASNRGNQPQHF.

The chain couples TRBV5-1 to TRBJ2-7, with D possibly TRBD1 on 5 matching bases. This CDR3 contains 15 residues. V lost 0 bases, J lost 3 bases, and 13 bases lay in between. Germline loops: CDR1 SGHRS, CDR2 YFSETQ. The chain's CDR3 is CASSLEGAGYYEQYF. The DNA of the CDR3 is TGCGCCAGCAGCTTGGAAGGGGCAGGTTACTACGAGCAGTACTTC.

The V call is TRBV24-1, the J call TRBJ2-1; TRBD2 matches at 12 bases. J lost 6 bases, V lost 3 bases, and 5 bases had no gene match. The CDR3 length is 16 residues. CDR1 and CDR2 (germline): KGHDR, SFDVKD. CDR3 in amino acids: CATSDVTSGRGNEQFF. DNA of the CDR3: TGTGCCACCAGTGATGTGACTAGCGGGAGAGGCAATGAGCAGTTCTTC.

The rearrangement uses TRBV6-6 and TRBJ2-7, with D unresolved. The germline V and J ends were trimmed by 6 bases and 1 base, with 7 bases remaining between them. This CDR3 is built from 12 residues. CDR1 and CDR2 (germline): MNHNY, SVGAGI (reference sequence). The CDR3, as DNA: TGTGCCAGCAGCCCCGTTTCCTACGAGCAGTACTTC. Translated, it gives CASSPVSYEQYF.

The genes are TRBV11-2 and TRBJ1-1; TRBD1 matches 7 bases. CDR3 length: 16 amino acids. In germline, CDR1 is SGHAT, CDR2 FQNNGV. V was clipped by 5 bases and J by 1 base; unmatched bases: 10. The DNA for the CDR3 is TGTGCCAGCAGCCACGTCAGTAAGGGGGCGAACACTGAAGCTTTCTTT. It specifies CASSHVSKGANTEAFF.

The gene calls are TRBV14 and TRBJ1-4; no firm D call. V lost 4 bases and J lost 6, with 18 bases in between. The CDR3 has 16 residues. Germline values: CDR1 SGHDN, CDR2 FVKESK. CDR3 in DNA: TGTGCCAGCAGCCCCCCCTTTGTCTCTCAGGATGAAAAACTGTTTTTT. The encoded protein is CASSPPFVSQDEKLFF.